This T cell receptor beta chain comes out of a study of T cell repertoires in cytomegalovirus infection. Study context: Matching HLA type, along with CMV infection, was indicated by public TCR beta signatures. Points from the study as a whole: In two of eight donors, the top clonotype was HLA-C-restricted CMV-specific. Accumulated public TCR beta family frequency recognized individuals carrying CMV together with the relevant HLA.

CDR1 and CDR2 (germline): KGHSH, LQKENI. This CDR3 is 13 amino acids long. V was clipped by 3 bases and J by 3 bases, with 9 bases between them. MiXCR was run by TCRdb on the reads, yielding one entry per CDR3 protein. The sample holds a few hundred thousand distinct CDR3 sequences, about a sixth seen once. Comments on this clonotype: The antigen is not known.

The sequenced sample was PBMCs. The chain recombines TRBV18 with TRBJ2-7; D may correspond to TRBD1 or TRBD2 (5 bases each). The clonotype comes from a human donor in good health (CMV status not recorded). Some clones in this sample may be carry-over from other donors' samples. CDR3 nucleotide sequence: TGTGCCAGCTCACCGGGACGGGACTACGAGCAGTACTTC. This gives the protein CASSPGRDYEQYF.